In its sample, the clone carrying this T cell receptor beta chain was seen a few times. TCRdb recomputed calls from the RT-PCR reads with MiXCR, one row per CDR3 protein. Of about 700,000 distinct CDR3 sequences listed, approximately 15% are singletons. V lost 6 bases and J lost 7, with 16 bases in between. Germline CDR1 is MNHEY and CDR2 is SVGAGI. The CDR3 extends over 14 amino acids. Specimen: memory CD4+ T cells from blood. The TCR originated in a female donor in good health, serving as a healthy control. J is TRBJ1-5 and V is TRBV6-5; TRBD1 is a possible D gene (6 bases). CDR3 coding DNA: TGTGCCAGCAGCAAACAGGGTAAAGGGCAGCCCCAGCATTTT. Amino acids: CASSKQGKGQPQHF.